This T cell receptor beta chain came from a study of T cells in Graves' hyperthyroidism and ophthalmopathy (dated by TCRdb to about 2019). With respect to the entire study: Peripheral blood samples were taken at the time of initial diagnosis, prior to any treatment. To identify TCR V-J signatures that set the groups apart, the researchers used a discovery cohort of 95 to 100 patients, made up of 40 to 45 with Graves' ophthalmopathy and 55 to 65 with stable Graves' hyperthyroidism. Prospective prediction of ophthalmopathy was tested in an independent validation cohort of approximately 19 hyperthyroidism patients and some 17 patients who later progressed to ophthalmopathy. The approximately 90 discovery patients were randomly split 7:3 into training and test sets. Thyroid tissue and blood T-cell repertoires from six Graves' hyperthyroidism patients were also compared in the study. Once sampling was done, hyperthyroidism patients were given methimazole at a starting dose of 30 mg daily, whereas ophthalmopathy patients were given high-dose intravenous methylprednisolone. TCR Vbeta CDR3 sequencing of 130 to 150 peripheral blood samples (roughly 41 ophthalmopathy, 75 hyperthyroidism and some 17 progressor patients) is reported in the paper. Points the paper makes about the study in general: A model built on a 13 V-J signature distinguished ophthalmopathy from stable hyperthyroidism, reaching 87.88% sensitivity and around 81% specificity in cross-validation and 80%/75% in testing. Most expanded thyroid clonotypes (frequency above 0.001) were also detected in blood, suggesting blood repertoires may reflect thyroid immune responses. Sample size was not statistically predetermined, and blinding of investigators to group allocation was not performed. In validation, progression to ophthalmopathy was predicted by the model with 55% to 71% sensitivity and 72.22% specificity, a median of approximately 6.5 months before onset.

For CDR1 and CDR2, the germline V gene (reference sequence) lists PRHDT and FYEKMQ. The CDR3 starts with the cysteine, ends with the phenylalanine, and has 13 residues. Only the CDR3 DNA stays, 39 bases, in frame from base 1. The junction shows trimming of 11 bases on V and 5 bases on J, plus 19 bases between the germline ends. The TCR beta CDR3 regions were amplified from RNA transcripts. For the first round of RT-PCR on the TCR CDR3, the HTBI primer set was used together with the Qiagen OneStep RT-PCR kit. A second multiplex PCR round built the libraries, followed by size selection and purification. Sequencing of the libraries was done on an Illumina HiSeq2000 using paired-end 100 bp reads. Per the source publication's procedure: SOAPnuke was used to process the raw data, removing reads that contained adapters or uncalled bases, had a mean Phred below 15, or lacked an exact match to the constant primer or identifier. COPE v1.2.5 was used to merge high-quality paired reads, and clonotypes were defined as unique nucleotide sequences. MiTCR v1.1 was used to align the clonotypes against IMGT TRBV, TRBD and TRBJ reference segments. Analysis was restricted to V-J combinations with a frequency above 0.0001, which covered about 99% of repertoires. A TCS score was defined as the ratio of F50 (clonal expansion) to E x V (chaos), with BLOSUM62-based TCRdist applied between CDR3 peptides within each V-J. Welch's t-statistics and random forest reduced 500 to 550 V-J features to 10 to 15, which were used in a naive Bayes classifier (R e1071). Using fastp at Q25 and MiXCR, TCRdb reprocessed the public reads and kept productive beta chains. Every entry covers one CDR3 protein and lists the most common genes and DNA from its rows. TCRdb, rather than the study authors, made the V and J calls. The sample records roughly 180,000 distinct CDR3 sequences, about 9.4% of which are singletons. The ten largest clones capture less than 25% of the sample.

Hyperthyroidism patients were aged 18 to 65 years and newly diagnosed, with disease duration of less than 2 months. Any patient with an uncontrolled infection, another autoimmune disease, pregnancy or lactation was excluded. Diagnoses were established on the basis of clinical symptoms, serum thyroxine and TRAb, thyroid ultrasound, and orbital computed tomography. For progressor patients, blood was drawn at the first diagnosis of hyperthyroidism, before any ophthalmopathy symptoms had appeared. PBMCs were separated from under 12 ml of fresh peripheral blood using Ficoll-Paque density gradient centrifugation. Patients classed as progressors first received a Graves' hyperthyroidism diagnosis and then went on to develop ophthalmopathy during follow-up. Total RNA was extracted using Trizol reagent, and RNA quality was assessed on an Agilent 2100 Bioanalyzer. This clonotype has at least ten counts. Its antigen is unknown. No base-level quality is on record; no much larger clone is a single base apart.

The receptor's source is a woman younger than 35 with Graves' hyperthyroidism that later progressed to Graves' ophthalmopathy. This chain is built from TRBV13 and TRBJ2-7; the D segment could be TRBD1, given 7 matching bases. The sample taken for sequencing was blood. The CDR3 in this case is CAAGGTASHEQYF. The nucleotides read TGTGCCGCAGGGGGGACAGCAAGCCACGAGCAGTACTTC.